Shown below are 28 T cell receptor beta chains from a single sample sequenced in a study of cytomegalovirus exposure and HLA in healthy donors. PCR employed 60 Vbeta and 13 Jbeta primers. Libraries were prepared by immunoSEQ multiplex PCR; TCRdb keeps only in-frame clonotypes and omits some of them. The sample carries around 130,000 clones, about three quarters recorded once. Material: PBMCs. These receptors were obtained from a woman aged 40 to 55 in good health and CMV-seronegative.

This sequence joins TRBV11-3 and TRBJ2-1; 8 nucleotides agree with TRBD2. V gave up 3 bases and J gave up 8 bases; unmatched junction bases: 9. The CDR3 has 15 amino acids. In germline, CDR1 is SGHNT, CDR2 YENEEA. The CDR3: CASSFGTQTSDEQFF. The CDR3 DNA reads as TGTGCCAGCAGCTTTGGAACACAGACTAGCGATGAGCAGTTCTTC.

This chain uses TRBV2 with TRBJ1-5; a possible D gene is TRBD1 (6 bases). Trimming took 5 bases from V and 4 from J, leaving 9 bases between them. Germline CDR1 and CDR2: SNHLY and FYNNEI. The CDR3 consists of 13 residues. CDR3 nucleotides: TGTGCCAGCAGTCCCACAGGGAATCAGCCCCAGCATTTT. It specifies CASSPTGNQPQHF.

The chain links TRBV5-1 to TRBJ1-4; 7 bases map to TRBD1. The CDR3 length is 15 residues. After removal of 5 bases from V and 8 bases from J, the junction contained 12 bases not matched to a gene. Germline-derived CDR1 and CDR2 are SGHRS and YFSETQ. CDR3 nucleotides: TGCGCCAGCAGTCCGTCGGACAGGACGGGCGAAAAACTGTTTTTT. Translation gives CASSPSDRTGEKLFF.

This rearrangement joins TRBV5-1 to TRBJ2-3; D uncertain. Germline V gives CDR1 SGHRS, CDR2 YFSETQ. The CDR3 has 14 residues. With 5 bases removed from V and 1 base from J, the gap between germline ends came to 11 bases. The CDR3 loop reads CASSLDIRTDTQYF. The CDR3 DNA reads TGCGCCAGCAGTTTAGACATTCGCACAGATACGCAGTATTTT.

In DNA form, the CDR3 reads TGTGCCACCTCCTTGGGCGGGACCCATTACAATGAGCAGTTCTTC. Its protein is CATSLGGTHYNEQFF. The rearrangement joins TRBV27 to TRBJ2-1, with D perhaps TRBD2 (6 bases). The CDR3 is 15 amino acids. Germline-derived CDR1 and CDR2 are MNHEY and SMNVEV (reference sequence). V was cut by 10 bases and J by 4 bases, with 20 bases left in between.

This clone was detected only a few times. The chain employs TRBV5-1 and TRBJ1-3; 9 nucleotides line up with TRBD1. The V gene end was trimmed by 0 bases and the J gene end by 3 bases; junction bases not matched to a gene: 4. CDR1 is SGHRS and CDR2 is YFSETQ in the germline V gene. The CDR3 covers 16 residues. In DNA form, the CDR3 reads TGCGCCAGCAGCTTGGAACCGGGACAGGGTGGAAACACCATATATTTT. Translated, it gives CASSLEPGQGGNTIYF.

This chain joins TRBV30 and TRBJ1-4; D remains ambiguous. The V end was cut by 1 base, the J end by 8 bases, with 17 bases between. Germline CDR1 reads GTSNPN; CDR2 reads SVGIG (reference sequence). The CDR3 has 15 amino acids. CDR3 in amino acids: CAWSGGAGREEKLFF. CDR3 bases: TGTGCCTGGAGTGGGGGAGCGGGGAGGGAGGAAAAACTGTTTTTT.

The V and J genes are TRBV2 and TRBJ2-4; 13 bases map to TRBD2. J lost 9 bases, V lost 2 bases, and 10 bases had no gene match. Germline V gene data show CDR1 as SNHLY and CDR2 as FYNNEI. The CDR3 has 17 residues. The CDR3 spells CASSETRPGLAGSIQYF. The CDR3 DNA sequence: TGTGCCAGCAGTGAAACCCGTCCGGGACTAGCGGGAAGCATTCAGTACTTC.

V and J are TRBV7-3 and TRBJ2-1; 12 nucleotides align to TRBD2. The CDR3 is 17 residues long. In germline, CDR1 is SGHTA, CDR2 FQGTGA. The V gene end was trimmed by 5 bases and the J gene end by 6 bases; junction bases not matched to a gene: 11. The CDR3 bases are TGTGCCAGCAGCCCGCCTAGCGGGGGGGCAAAAGGCAATGAGCAGTTCTTC. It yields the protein CASSPPSGGAKGNEQFF.

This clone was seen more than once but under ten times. In DNA, the CDR3 is TGTGCCAGCACCCCTAGGGGGCATACAGACTTCGGCGGCTACACCTTC. This translates into CASTPRGHTDFGGYTF. V gene TRBV2 combines with J gene TRBJ1-2; 7 bases fit TRBD1. The CDR3 contains 16 residues. V was pared by 7 bases and J by 8 bases, with 19 bases of the junction left unmatched. Germline-derived CDR1 and CDR2 are SNHLY and FYNNEI.

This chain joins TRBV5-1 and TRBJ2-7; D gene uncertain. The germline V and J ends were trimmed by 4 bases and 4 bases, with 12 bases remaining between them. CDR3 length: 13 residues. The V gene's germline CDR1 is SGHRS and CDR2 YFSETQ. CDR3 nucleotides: TGCGCCAGCAGCGTTACATACGGGTACGAGCAGTACTTC. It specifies CASSVTYGYEQYF.

Written as DNA, the CDR3 is TGCAGCGTGAATACATACGGGGACTACGAGCAGTACTTC. Its protein is CSVNTYGDYEQYF. This chain uses TRBV29-1 with TRBJ2-7; D perhaps matches TRBD2 (5 bases). Per the germline V gene, CDR1 is SQVTM and CDR2 is ANQGSEA. There are 13 residues in the CDR3. V was shortened by 6 bases and J by 3 bases, with 15 bases between the two germline ends.

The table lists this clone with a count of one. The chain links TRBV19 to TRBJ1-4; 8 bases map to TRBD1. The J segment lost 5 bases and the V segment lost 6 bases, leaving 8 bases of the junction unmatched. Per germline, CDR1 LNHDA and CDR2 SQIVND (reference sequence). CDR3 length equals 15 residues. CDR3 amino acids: CASRPQGARNEKLFF. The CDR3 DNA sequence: TGTGCCAGTAGGCCGCAGGGGGCCCGAAATGAAAAACTGTTTTTT.

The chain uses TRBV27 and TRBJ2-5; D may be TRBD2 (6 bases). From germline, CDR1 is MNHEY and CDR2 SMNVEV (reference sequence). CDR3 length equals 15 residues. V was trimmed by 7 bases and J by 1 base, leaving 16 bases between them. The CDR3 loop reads CASNPAGSSQETQYF. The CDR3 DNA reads TGTGCCAGCAACCCAGCCGGGAGCAGCCAAGAGACCCAGTACTTC.

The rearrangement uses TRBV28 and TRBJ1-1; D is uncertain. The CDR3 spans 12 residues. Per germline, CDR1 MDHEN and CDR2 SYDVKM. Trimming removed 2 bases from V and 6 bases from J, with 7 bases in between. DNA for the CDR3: TGTGCCAGCAGTTTAGTATCGGCTGAAGCTTTCTTT. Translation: CASSLVSAEAFF.

The CDR3 DNA sequence: TGTGCCAGCAGTTCGGGGGGAACAGACGGAGCAACTGAAGCTTTCTTT. Translated: CASSSGGTDGATEAFF. The chain employs TRBV28 and TRBJ1-1; D perhaps matches TRBD1 (5 bases). The V gene lost 4 bases and the J gene lost 5 bases, with 20 bases spanning the gap. CDR3 size: 16 residues. CDR1 and CDR2 (germline): MDHEN, SYDVKM.

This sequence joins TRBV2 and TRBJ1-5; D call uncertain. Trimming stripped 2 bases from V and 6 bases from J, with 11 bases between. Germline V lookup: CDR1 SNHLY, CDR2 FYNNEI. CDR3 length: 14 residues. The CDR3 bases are TGTGCCAGCAGTGAACGTTCCCAGTCTCAGCCCCAGCATTTT. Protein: CASSERSQSQPQHF. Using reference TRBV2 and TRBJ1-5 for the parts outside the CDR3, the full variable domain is EPEVTQTPSHQVTQMGQEVILRCVPISNHLYFYWYRQILGQKVEFLVSFYNNEISEKSEIFDDQFSVERPDGSNFTLKIRSTKLEDSAMYFCASSERSQSQPQHFGDGTRLSIL.

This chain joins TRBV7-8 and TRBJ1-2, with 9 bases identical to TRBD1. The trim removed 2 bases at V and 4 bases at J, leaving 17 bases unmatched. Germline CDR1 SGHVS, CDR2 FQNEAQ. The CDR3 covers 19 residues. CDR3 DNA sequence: TGTGCCAGCAGCTTATCCCGGGACAGGGCGTCTTGGACATCCTATGGCTACACCTTC. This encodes CASSLSRDRASWTSYGYTF.

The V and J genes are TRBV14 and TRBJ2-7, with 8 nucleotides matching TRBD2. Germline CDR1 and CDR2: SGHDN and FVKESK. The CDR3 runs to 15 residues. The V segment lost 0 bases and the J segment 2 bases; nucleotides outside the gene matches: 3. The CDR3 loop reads CASSQDREGPYEQYF. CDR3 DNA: TGTGCCAGCAGCCAAGATCGGGAGGGCCCCTACGAGCAGTACTTC.

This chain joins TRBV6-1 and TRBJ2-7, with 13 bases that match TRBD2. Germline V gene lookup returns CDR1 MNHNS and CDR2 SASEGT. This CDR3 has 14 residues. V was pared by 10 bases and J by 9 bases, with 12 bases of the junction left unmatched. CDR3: CAIAELAGGPWQYF. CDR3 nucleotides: TGTGCCATCGCTGAACTAGCGGGAGGGCCTTGGCAGTACTTC.

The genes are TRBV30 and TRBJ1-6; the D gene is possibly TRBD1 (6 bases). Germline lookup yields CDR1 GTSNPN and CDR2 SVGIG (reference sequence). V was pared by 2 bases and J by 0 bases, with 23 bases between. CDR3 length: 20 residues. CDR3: CAWSPDSRSVPGSYNSPLHF. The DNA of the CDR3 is TGTGCCTGGAGTCCGGACAGTAGGAGTGTCCCGGGCTCCTATAATTCACCCCTCCACTTT.

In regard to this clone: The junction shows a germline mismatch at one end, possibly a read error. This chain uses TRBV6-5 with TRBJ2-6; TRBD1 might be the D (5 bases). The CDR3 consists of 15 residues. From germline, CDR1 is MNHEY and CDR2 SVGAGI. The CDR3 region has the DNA TGTGCCAGCAGTAACCAGGGTGTTGGGGCCAACGGCCTGACTTTC. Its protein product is CASSNQGVGANGLTF.

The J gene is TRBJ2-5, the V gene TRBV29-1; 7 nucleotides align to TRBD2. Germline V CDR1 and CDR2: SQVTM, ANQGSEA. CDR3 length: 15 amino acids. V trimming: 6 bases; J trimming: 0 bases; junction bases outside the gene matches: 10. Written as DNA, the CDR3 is TGCAGCGTCCAAAGGGAGGGGTCGTACCAAGAGACCCAGTACTTC. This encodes CSVQREGSYQETQYF.

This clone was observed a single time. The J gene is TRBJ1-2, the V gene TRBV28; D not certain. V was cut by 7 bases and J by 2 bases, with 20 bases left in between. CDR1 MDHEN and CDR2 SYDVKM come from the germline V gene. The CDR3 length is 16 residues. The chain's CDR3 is CASTPSRGLINYGYTF. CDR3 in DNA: TGTGCCAGCACCCCCAGTCGAGGCTTGATAAACTATGGCTACACCTTC.

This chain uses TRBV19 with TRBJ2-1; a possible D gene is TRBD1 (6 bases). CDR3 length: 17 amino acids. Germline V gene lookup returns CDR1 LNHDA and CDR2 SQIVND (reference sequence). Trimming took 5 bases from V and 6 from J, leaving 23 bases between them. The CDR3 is CASSERTSWTDFNEQFF. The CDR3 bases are TGTGCCAGTAGTGAACGAACTTCCTGGACAGACTTCAATGAGCAGTTCTTC.

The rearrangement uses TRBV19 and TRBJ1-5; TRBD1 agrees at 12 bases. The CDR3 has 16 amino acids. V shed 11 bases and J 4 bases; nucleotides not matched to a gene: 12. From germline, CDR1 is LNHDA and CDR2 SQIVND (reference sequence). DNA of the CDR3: TGTGCCGCAGACTCCGGGACAGGGGGCCTAAATCAGCCCCAGCATTTT. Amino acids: CAADSGTGGLNQPQHF.

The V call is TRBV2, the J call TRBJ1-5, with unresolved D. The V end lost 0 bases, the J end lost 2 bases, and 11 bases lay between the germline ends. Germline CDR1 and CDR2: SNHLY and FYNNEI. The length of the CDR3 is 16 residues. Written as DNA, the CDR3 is TGTGCCAGCAGTGAAGCGCTGACTCGAGGCAATCAGCCCCAGCATTTT. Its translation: CASSEALTRGNQPQHF.

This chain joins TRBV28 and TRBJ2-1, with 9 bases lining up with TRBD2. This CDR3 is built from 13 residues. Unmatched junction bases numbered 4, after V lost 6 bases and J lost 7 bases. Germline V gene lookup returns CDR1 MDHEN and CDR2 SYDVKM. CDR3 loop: CASRGGGANEQFF. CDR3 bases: TGTGCCAGCAGAGGCGGGGGGGCAAATGAGCAGTTCTTC.